The table lists the clone carrying this TCR beta chain with a few counts. The data belong to a study of spatial heterogeneity in lung cancer. TCRdb passed the 5' RACE reads through MiXCR, listing each CDR3 protein once. Of about 92,000 distinct CDR3 sequences detected, roughly 12% appear once; the ten largest clones hold approximately 39%. The time point is: sample taken at primary tumor resection. Samples were obtained from 70 or so donors, all untreated early-stage non-small cell lung cancer patients. TCRs were sequenced from unsorted whole RNA of tumor, nontumor lung or PBMC. The CDR3 has 14 amino acids. Trimming left V 5 bases short and J 2 bases short, with 10 bases between.

The source of this sequence is a male donor with early-stage non-small cell lung cancer. The V call is TRBV12-3 or TRBV12-4, the J call TRBJ1-3, with no clear D. This specimen was PBMCs, taken at surgery. The CDR3 DNA is TGTGCCAGCAGTCCCAGTTACCCTGGAAACACCATATATTTT. Its protein product is CASSPSYPGNTIYF.